This TCR beta chain was sequenced for a study of blood T cell repertoires in COVID-19. Study-level information: There were acute and convalescent COVID-19 samples, and they came from the United States, Italy and Spain. From T cells, B-cell-depleted T cells, or PBMCs came the material, which was cDNA or gDNA.

V lost 3 bases, J lost 0 bases, and 11 bases lay in between. The CDR3 covers 15 residues. Germline assignment: CDR1 KGHSH and CDR2 LQKENI. Authors' analysis steps: Using reference gene primer amplification, nucleated cell counts were estimated. The assay was immunoSEQ multiplex PCR, and TCRdb's table has in-frame clones only and misses some. That table furnishes V, J and clone size, whereas the DNA furnished D and trimming. This table holds over 90,000 clones, 75% to 90% found once. The rearrangement joins TRBV18 to TRBJ1-1; D unclear. The sequencing input was peripheral blood. The TCR sequence derives from a human donor in a cohort sampled during active or convalescent COVID-19. The CDR3 sequence: CASSPTRELNTEAFF. The CDR3 DNA is TGTGCCAGCTCACCCACGAGGGAGCTGAACACTGAAGCTTTCTTT. The full variable domain, with the rest looked up from reference TRBV18 and TRBJ1-1, is NAGVMQNPRHLVRRRGQEARLRCSPMKGHSHVYWYRQLPEEGLKFMVYLQKENIIDESGMPKERFSAEFPKEGPSILRIQQVVRGDSAAYFCASSPTRELNTEAFFGQGTRLTVV.